A single sample is the source of the 10 T cell receptor beta chains below, sequenced in a study of T cells in Graves' hyperthyroidism and ophthalmopathy. TCR beta CDR3 region amplification was performed from RNA transcripts. The study used the HTBI primer set for a first-round RT-PCR of the TCR CDR3. TCRdb re-called the multiplex PCR reads with MiXCR, one entry per CDR3 protein. Of approximately 400,000 distinct CDR3 sequences in the sample, approximately 14% were seen once. Sequencing was done on a sample of blood. Receptors originate from a woman aged 60-75 years with Graves' hyperthyroidism.

This clonotype showed up many times. This rearrangement joins TRBV27 to TRBJ1-2; the D is unclear. The germline V gene has CDR1 MNHEY and CDR2 SMNVEV (reference sequence). CDR3 size: 12 residues. Between the trimmed V and J ends, which lost 3 bases and 8 bases, there was a span of 10 bases. The CDR3 sequence is CASSFTGGGYTF. The DNA of the CDR3 is TGTGCCAGCAGTTTCACGGGAGGAGGCTACACCTTC.

This clonotype was detected only a few times. The J gene is TRBJ2-5, the V gene TRBV18; D uncertain. The CDR3 loop spans 12 amino acids. V was pared by 8 bases and J by 2 bases, with 9 bases between. Germline assignment: CDR1 KGHSH and CDR2 LQKENI. CDR3 sequence reads: CASTPGQETQYF. In DNA form, the CDR3 reads TGTGCCAGCACCCCCGGACAAGAGACCCAGTACTTC.

This clonotype was counted ten times or more. The chain is built from TRBV9 and TRBJ2-7; possibly TRBD1 for D (6 bases). This CDR3 has 18 residues. Trimming removed 0 bases at V and 0 bases at J, with 19 bases between. Germline values: CDR1 SGDLS, CDR2 YYNGEE. Here the CDR3 DNA reads TGTGCCAGCAGCGTAGGCGGTGGTTCGGGACAAATCTCCTACGAGCAGTACTTC. Encoded protein: CASSVGGGSGQISYEQYF.

This clonotype was counted many times. The CDR3 nucleotides are TGTGCCAGCAGCCAAGGGACAGGAGGGGCTGAAGCTTTCTTT. It codes for CASSQGTGGAEAFF. The chain employs TRBV3-1 and TRBJ1-1; 7 positions match TRBD1. The J segment lost 6 bases and the V segment lost 1 base, leaving 5 bases of the junction unmatched. Germline V lookup: CDR1 LGHDT, CDR2 YNNKEL (reference sequence). The CDR3 loop spans 14 amino acids.

Ten or more counts support this clonotype. The chain couples TRBV6-1 to TRBJ2-7; maybe TRBD2 (6 bases). Germline V CDR1 and CDR2: MNHNS, SASEGT. Deletions cut 5 bases from V and 6 bases from J, with 20 bases between. The CDR3 covers 15 residues. CDR3 nucleotide sequence: TGTGCCAGCAGTCCCTTACCGGGAGCGAGTGGCGAGCAGTACTTC. Translating it yields CASSPLPGASGEQYF.

The V gene is TRBV20-1, the J gene TRBJ2-1, with a possible D match to TRBD2 (7 bases). This CDR3 has 15 amino acids. Germline V gene sequence: CDR1 DFQATT, CDR2 SNEGSKA (reference sequence). V was trimmed by 6 bases and J by 6 bases, leaving 21 bases between them. DNA of the CDR3: TGCAGTGCCTTGTTCTGGGCCGGGGGGCTCAATGAGCAGTTCTTC. This gives the protein CSALFWAGGLNEQFF.

This clonotype was found a few times. This chain uses TRBV12-3 or TRBV12-4 with TRBJ2-7, with D uncertain. The CDR3 covers 12 residues. V was clipped by 9 bases and J by 3 bases, with 12 bases between them. In nucleotides, the CDR3 is TGTGCCAGTCAAGGTAACGGCTACGAGCAGTACTTC. Amino acids: CASQGNGYEQYF.

This clonotype was detected ten times or more. The rearrangement joins TRBV29-1 to TRBJ1-1, with D hard to call. Per the germline V gene, CDR1 is SQVTM and CDR2 is ANQGSEA. The CDR3 is 13 amino acids. V gave up 8 bases and J gave up 2 bases, with 15 bases separating them. The CDR3 sequence is CSTNKGYNTEAFF. The CDR3 DNA follows: TGCAGCACCAACAAGGGTTATAACACTGAAGCTTTCTTT.

In its sample, this clonotype was seen many times. The V and J genes are TRBV12-5 and TRBJ1-2, with a tentative D call TRBD1 (6 bases). The germline CDR1 and CDR2 sequences are LGHNT and FRNRAP. Trimming stripped 0 bases from V and 1 base from J, with 15 bases between. CDR3 length: 17 amino acids. DNA for the CDR3: TGTGCTAGTGGTTTGGTTCGGTTAGGGGGTATTAACTATGGCTACACCTTC. This translates into CASGLVRLGGINYGYTF.

This clonotype was picked up many times. The V and J genes are TRBV12-5 and TRBJ2-6; 12 positions match TRBD1. The germline V gene has CDR1 LGHNT and CDR2 FRNRAP. The length of the CDR3 is 18 residues. Germline trimming cut 5 bases from V and 0 bases from J; bases unmatched to any gene: 5. The CDR3 coding sequence is TGTGCTAGTGGTCCGGGACAGGGGGCCAACTCTGGGGCCAACGTCCTGACTTTC. This encodes CASGPGQGANSGANVLTF. The variable domain in full, with the rest retrieved from reference TRBV12-5 and TRBJ2-6, is DARVTQTPRHKVTEMGQEVTMRCQPILGHNTVFWYRQTMMQGLELLAYFRNRAPLDDSGMPKDRFSAEMPDATLATLKIQPSEPRDSAVYFCASGPGQGANSGANVLTFGAGSRLTVL.